Sequencing of this TCR beta chain was carried out in a study of beta chain features in type 1 diabetes. The investigators reverse transcribed all of the isolated RNA, so they sequenced expressed TCRB transcripts. Only in-frame clones appear in the TCRdb table, and some are missing; sequencing was by immunoSEQ multiplex PCR. This table has fewer than 900,000 clones, roughly 16% appearing once. By way of CD45RO/CCR7/CD25/CD127/CD95/CD27, the CD4+ regulatory, stem cell-like memory, central memory and naive cells were sorted. The CDR3 totals 19 residues. Germline lookup yields CDR1 MDHEN and CDR2 SYDVKM. J gave up 4 bases and V 6 bases, and 19 bases lay outside the gene matches.

The source of this sequence is a woman aged 18-29 years in good health. The V and J genes are TRBV28 and TRBJ2-1, with 9 bases fitting TRBD1. The sequencing sample was made of naive CD4+ T cells from blood. The CDR3 loop reads CASSPGTGYKFASYNEQFF. The CDR3 bases are TGTGCCAGCAGCCCCGGGACAGGGTATAAGTTCGCGTCTTACAATGAGCAGTTCTTC.